These 17 T cell receptor beta chains originate from one sample sequenced in a study of breast tumors, draining lymph nodes, adjacent tissues. TCRdb analysed the multiplex PCR reads with MiXCR anew, one entry per CDR3 protein. The sample carries tens of thousands of distinct CDR3 sequences, 23% recorded once. The sequenced sample was breast tumor tissue. The receptor source for this set is a female donor with breast cancer. Some clones in this sample may be carry-over from other donors' samples.

The J gene is TRBJ2-1, the V gene TRBV24-1; D gene uncertain. The germline V gene encodes CDR1 KGHDR and CDR2 SFDVKD. V shed 3 bases and J shed 4 bases, with 3 bases lying between them. This CDR3 is 12 amino acids long. The CDR3 bases are TGTGCCACCAGTGATCCGTACAATGAGCAGTTCTTC. Translation gives CATSDPYNEQFF.

This clonotype appeared many times. The rearrangement joins TRBV11-2 to TRBJ1-5; D unresolved. Trimming pared 5 bases from V and 2 bases from J, leaving 13 bases between. The V gene's germline CDR1 is SGHAT and CDR2 FQNNGV. This CDR3 is 15 amino acids long. CDR3 nucleotides: TGTGCCAGCAGCGCGGCGGGATACGGCAATCAGCCCCAGCATTTT. This codes for CASSAAGYGNQPQHF.

This clonotype showed up many times. V usage is TRBV5-1 and J usage is TRBJ2-7, with 11 bases matching TRBD2. From germline, CDR1 is SGHRS and CDR2 YFSETQ. J gave up 4 bases and V 4 bases, and 7 bases lay outside the gene matches. CDR3 length: 15 amino acids. This CDR3 reads CASSPRGLADYEQYF. The DNA of the CDR3 is TGCGCCAGCAGCCCCCGGGGACTAGCGGATTACGAGCAGTACTTC.

The J gene is TRBJ2-5, the V gene TRBV11-2; D ambiguous. There are 15 residues in the CDR3. Germline lookup yields CDR1 SGHAT and CDR2 FQNNGV. Trimming left V 4 bases short and J 2 bases short, with 14 bases between. This CDR3 is CASSYSGSPQETQYF. CDR3 nucleotides: TGTGCCAGCAGCTACTCGGGTAGCCCACAAGAGACCCAGTACTTC.

This clonotype was observed a single time. This may be a read error: a much more frequent sequence differs by one nucleotide. The DNA of the CDR3 is TGTGCCAGCAGTCTTCGACAGGGAGGTGAAAGACTGTTTTTT. It codes for CASSLRQGGERLFF. This sequence joins TRBV12-3 or TRBV12-4 and TRBJ1-4, with 7 positions matching TRBD1. The CDR3 has 14 residues.

Ten or more counts support this clonotype. The rearrangement joins TRBV2 to TRBJ2-2; 7 bases agree with TRBD1. V shed 8 bases, J shed 5 bases, and the junction held 8 bases outside the gene matches. The CDR3 consists of 14 residues. CDR1 and CDR2 from the germline V gene are SNHLY and FYNNEI. The DNA of the CDR3 is TGTGCCAGCCTGGAACAGGGGAGTACCGGGGAGCTGTTTTTT. Translation gives CASLEQGSTGELFF.

This clonotype was detected many times. The CDR3 nucleotides are TGTGCCAGCAGTGGGGGAAGGGGGATTTATGGCTACACCTTC. The encoded protein is CASSGGRGIYGYTF. This chain joins TRBV6-5 and TRBJ1-2, with D possibly being TRBD1 (6 bases). The CDR3 is 14 amino acids. Germline V gene data show CDR1 as MNHEY and CDR2 as SVGAGI. V gave up 5 bases and J gave up 5 bases, with 15 bases separating them.

This clonotype showed up many times. V usage is TRBV19 and J usage is TRBJ1-6; no clear D gene. Germline CDR1 and CDR2: LNHDA and SQIVND (reference sequence). CDR3 length equals 13 residues. V dropped 5 bases and J dropped 7 bases, with 9 bases sitting between them. The CDR3 reads CASSLSLNSPLHF. The CDR3 DNA reads TGTGCCAGTAGTCTTTCGTTGAATTCACCCCTCCACTTT.

This clonotype appeared many times. The genes are TRBV2 and TRBJ1-5; D remains ambiguous. This CDR3 has 15 residues. Germline lookup yields CDR1 SNHLY and CDR2 FYNNEI. Trimming took 4 bases from V and 2 from J, leaving 12 bases between them. DNA of the CDR3: TGTGCCAGCAGTGGCCCAGGTTCGGGCAATCAGCCCCAGCATTTT. Protein product: CASSGPGSGNQPQHF.

This clonotype was seen many times. V is TRBV20-1 and J is TRBJ1-2, with TRBD1 matching 7 bases. The CDR3 contains 14 residues. Per germline, CDR1 DFQATT and CDR2 SNEGSKA (reference sequence). The V and J ends lost 3 bases and 2 bases, in that order; junction bases with no gene match: 6. The CDR3 nucleotides are TGCAGTGCTAGGGGGTCAGGGGGGAACTATGGCTACACCTTC. It specifies CSARGSGGNYGYTF.

This clonotype was observed many times. The CDR3 reads CASSFFEGYNEQFF. In DNA, the CDR3 is TGTGCCAGCAGTTTTTTCGAGGGGTACAATGAGCAGTTCTTC. This sequence joins TRBV27 and TRBJ2-1; D is tentatively TRBD1 or TRBD2 (5 bases each). Deletions cut 3 bases from V and 4 bases from J, with 10 bases between. The CDR3 loop spans 14 amino acids. In germline, CDR1 is MNHEY, CDR2 SMNVEV (reference sequence).

This clonotype showed up many times. This sequence joins TRBV7-9 and TRBJ2-2; the match to TRBD1 covers 8 bases. The ends lost 5 bases at V and 3 bases at J; junction bases unmatched: 23. CDR3 length: 21 residues. Germline assignment: CDR1 SEHNR and CDR2 FQNEAQ (reference sequence). CDR3 sequence: CASSPFLSRSGTGGDTGELFF. Written as DNA, the CDR3 is TGTGCCAGCAGCCCGTTTCTTTCCCGCTCCGGGACAGGAGGCGACACCGGGGAGCTGTTTTTT.

This clonotype was observed a handful of times. CDR3 loop: CASSLGTGGNQPQHF. In nucleotides, the CDR3 is TGTGCCAGCAGTCTAGGTACAGGGGGCAATCAGCCCCAGCATTTT. The chain links TRBV5-6 to TRBJ1-5; 7 bases line up with TRBD1. The length of the CDR3 is 15 residues. Germline V gene lookup returns CDR1 SGHDT and CDR2 YYEEEE. With 5 bases clipped from V and 2 bases from J, the junction kept 7 bases outside the gene matches.

This clonotype has a count of ten or more. This chain joins TRBV3-1 and TRBJ2-7, with 8 nucleotides matching TRBD2. The V gene end was trimmed by 4 bases and the J gene end by 3 bases; junction bases not matched to a gene: 5. Germline V lookup: CDR1 LGHDT, CDR2 YNNKEL (reference sequence). CDR3 length equals 14 residues. CDR3 in amino acids: CASSPIAGRYEQYF. The CDR3 region has the DNA TGTGCCAGCAGCCCTATAGCGGGGCGCTACGAGCAGTACTTC.

This clonotype came up many times. The rearrangement links TRBV6-6 to TRBJ1-5, with D possibly being TRBD1 (5 bases). Germline V gene data show CDR1 as MNHNY and CDR2 as SVGAGI (reference sequence). CDR3 size: 18 residues. Trimming removed 0 bases from V and 0 bases from J, with 15 bases in between. The CDR3 reads CASSYSHRQRYSNQPQHF. CDR3 nucleotide sequence: TGTGCCAGCAGTTACTCCCACCGACAGCGATATAGCAATCAGCCCCAGCATTTT.

This clonotype was seen at least ten times. The rearrangement links TRBV20-1 to TRBJ2-7, with D perhaps matching TRBD2 (7 bases). Trimming stripped 3 bases from V and 2 bases from J, with 14 bases between. Germline V CDR1 and CDR2: DFQATT, SNEGSKA (reference sequence). The CDR3 loop spans 14 amino acids. CDR3 sequence reads: CSASWRGTTYEQYF. The CDR3, as DNA: TGCAGTGCTAGTTGGCGGGGGACAACCTACGAGCAGTACTTC.

The chain couples TRBV19 to TRBJ1-1; tentatively, D is TRBD1 (5 bases). This CDR3 has 14 residues. Deletions cut 8 bases from V and 2 bases from J, with 15 bases between. Looked up from germline, CDR1 is LNHDA and CDR2 is SQIVND (reference sequence). CDR3 residues: CASLPRQGNTEAFF. DNA of the CDR3: TGTGCCAGTCTCCCCCGGCAGGGTAACACTGAAGCTTTCTTT.